This T cell receptor (beta chain) was sequenced in a study of blood T cell repertoires in COVID-19. TCRdb keeps only in-frame clones here, not all; method: immunoSEQ multiplex PCR. The sample lists 140,000 to 150,000 clones; roughly three quarters were seen once. The CDR3 runs to 18 residues. Per germline, CDR1 SGHDN and CDR2 FVKESK. V gave up 0 bases and J gave up 5 bases; unmatched junction bases: 9. The chain uses TRBV14 and TRBJ2-1; 11 bases line up with TRBD2. The sequencing input was PBMCs or T cells enriched from blood (not recorded which). The origin of this receptor is a woman between 50 and 59 years old who had recovered from COVID-19. DNA for the CDR3: TGTGCCAGCAGCCAAGAGGGACCCTTTAGCGGGGGGGACAATGAGCAGTTCTTC. It yields the protein CASSQEGPFSGGDNEQFF.